This T cell receptor (beta chain) originates from a study of blood T cells in healthy people across ages. For the second PCR, which ran for roughly 7 to 11 cycles, a sample-barcoded 5' primer and a J-beta primer mix were used. Each cDNA molecule carried a tag from a template-switch adaptor that contained 12 random nucleotides. TCRdb re-called the 5' RACE reads with MiXCR, one entry per CDR3 protein. The sample comprises about 800,000 distinct CDR3 sequences, nearly 60% of which are singletons, and around 22% rests with the top ten. The study's findings and limits: Relative to aged donors, long-lived donors carried more naive CD4+ cells and displayed higher diversity. CMV infection status of these donors was not known. Diversity of TCR beta per million T cells declined in a roughly linear way with age.

Germline V gene lookup returns CDR1 SQVTM and CDR2 ANQGSEA. The CDR3 has 15 amino acids. Trimming took off 6 bases at V and 11 bases at J, with 28 bases between the two ends. As regards this clonotype: Antigen specificity is unknown.

The rearrangement joins TRBV29-1 to TRBJ2-5; D might be TRBD1 or TRBD2, each matching 6 bases. Sequenced: blood. This TCR was recovered from a man younger than 40 in good health. CDR3 nucleotide sequence: TGCAGCGTCGGGGGATCTAGGGGGGTTAACAATGAGCAGTACTTC. Translating gives CSVGGSRGVNNEQYF.